The next 30 T cell receptor beta chains were all read from a single sample in a study of blood T cells in healthy people across ages. Primers used in a second PCR of roughly 6 to 11 cycles were a sample-barcoded 5' primer and a J-beta primer mix. TCRdb called the 5' RACE reads again in MiXCR, with one record for every CDR3 protein. The data contain approximately 690,000 distinct CDR3 sequences, approximately 50% of them singletons. Sequencing used blood. All receptors derive from a man aged 55-75 years in good health.

As regards this clonotype: One end of the junction is discordant with germline, which a read error may explain. The genes are TRBV7-9 and TRBJ2-7; tentatively, D is TRBD1 (6 bases). Germline loops: CDR1 SEHNR, CDR2 FQNEAQ (reference sequence). This CDR3 has 14 amino acids. The CDR3 DNA reads TGTGCCAGCAGCCAGCCTGGGGGCGAGAACGAGCAGAACTTC. It encodes CASSQPGGENEQNF.

This clonotype was counted a few times. This chain uses TRBV7-2 with TRBJ1-2; D gene unclear. The CDR3 consists of 14 residues. Germline V gene lookup returns CDR1 SGHTA and CDR2 FQGNSA. V was clipped by 0 bases and J by 4 bases, with 9 bases between them. The CDR3 reads CASSLAGFGYGYTF. CDR3 in DNA: TGTGCCAGCAGCTTAGCAGGGTTTGGCTATGGCTACACCTTC.

In its sample, this clonotype was seen a few times. The CDR3 reads CSVLQGAYGYTF. For the CDR3, the DNA is TGCAGCGTTCTTCAGGGGGCATATGGCTACACCTTC. The chain couples TRBV29-1 to TRBJ1-2; 8 nucleotides match TRBD1. Per germline, CDR1 SQVTM and CDR2 ANQGSEA. J was trimmed by 5 bases and V by 5 bases; bases with no gene match: 4. CDR3 size: 12 residues. The entire variable domain, with the rest obtained from reference TRBV29-1 and TRBJ1-2, is as follows: SAVISQKPSRDICQRGTSLTIQCQVDSQVTMMFWYRQQPGQSLTLIATANQGSEATYESGFVIDKFPISRPNLTFSTLTVSNMSPEDSSIYLCSVLQGAYGYTFGSGTRLTVV.

The chain couples TRBV10-3 to TRBJ2-1, with D possibly called TRBD1 or TRBD2 (5 bases each). Germline V gives CDR1 ENHRY, CDR2 SYGVKD. This CDR3 spans 14 amino acids. Trimming removed 7 bases from V and 9 bases from J, with 19 bases in between. The CDR3 region is CAIKVAVGVGEQFF. The CDR3 DNA is TGTGCCATCAAGGTTGCAGTGGGGGTCGGTGAGCAGTTCTTC.

This clonotype was detected a few times. The CDR3 sequence: CASSQVPTTAANQPQHF. As DNA, the CDR3 is TGCGCCAGCAGCCAAGTCCCCACCACGGCAGCGAATCAGCCCCAGCATTTT. This chain links TRBV4-1 with TRBJ1-5; D not certain. V shed 1 base and J shed 4 bases, with 17 bases lying between them. Germline V gives CDR1 MGHRA, CDR2 YSYEKL. The CDR3 is 17 residues long.

The rearrangement links TRBV7-8 to TRBJ2-3, with D possibly being TRBD2 (7 bases). The CDR3 is made up of 18 amino acids. V lost 1 base and J lost 4, with 21 bases in between. Germline V lookup: CDR1 SGHVS, CDR2 FQNEAQ. The CDR3 sequence is CASSLGAGRGRRADTQYF. The DNA for the CDR3 is TGTGCCAGCAGCTTAGGGGCGGGGCGGGGGCGCCGGGCAGATACGCAGTATTTT.

Notes on this clonotype: Its ends do not fully match the called genes, so a read error is possible. The J gene is TRBJ2-7, the V gene TRBV7-6; 9 positions agree with TRBD1. The DNA end is a closer match to TRBJ2-5, so the J assignment may be wrong. The CDR3 runs to 15 residues. Germline CDR1 and CDR2: SGHVS and FNYEAQ. CDR3: CTSSPTGGWGETQYF. The CDR3 DNA is TGTACCAGCAGTCCTACAGGGGGCTGGGGAGAGACCCAGTACTTC.

The V call is TRBV29-1, the J call TRBJ2-1, with 9 bases aligning to TRBD2. The CDR3 spans 12 residues. V lost 5 bases to trimming and J lost 9 bases; unmatched junction nucleotides: 5. Germline loops: CDR1 SQVTM, CDR2 ANQGSEA. The DNA of the CDR3 is TGCAGCGTTCGGCGGGGGGGCTTTGAGCAGTTCTTC. Translating gives CSVRRGGFEQFF.

The V call is TRBV20-1, the J call TRBJ1-1; possible D gene TRBD1, 5 bases. The germline V and J ends were trimmed by 3 bases and 7 bases, with 15 bases remaining between them. The CDR3 spans 13 residues. From germline, CDR1 is DFQATT and CDR2 SNEGSKA (reference sequence). CDR3 bases: TGCAGTGCTAGTAAGGCAGGGCGGGGTGAAGCTTTCTTT. This codes for CSASKAGRGEAFF.

The chain combines TRBV20-1 with TRBJ2-1; 14 nucleotides line up with TRBD2. With 0 bases clipped from V and 7 bases from J, the junction kept 2 bases outside the gene matches. This CDR3 contains 15 residues. The germline CDR1 and CDR2 sequences are DFQATT and SNEGSKA (reference sequence). This CDR3 is CSAREGLAGANEQFF. For the CDR3, the DNA is TGCAGTGCTAGAGAGGGACTAGCGGGGGCTAATGAGCAGTTCTTC.

The chain recombines TRBV3-1 with TRBJ2-1; the match to TRBD2 covers 11 bases. CDR1 is LGHDT, CDR2 YNNKEL, per germline (reference sequence). This CDR3 spans 15 amino acids. Trimming at V came to 7 bases and at J to 9 bases, leaving 11 bases not matched to a gene. The CDR3 region is CASILGSGGASEQFF. The CDR3 DNA is TGTGCCAGCATCCTCGGTAGCGGGGGGGCTAGTGAGCAGTTCTTC.

This chain connects TRBV20-1 to TRBJ1-4; D may be TRBD1 (6 bases). From germline, CDR1 is DFQATT and CDR2 SNEGSKA (reference sequence). This CDR3 has 13 residues. V lost 8 bases and J 5 bases, leaving 15 bases between the germline ends. CDR3 DNA sequence: TGCAGTACTACAGGGACGGTCAATGAAAAACTGTTTTTT. Translating it yields CSTTGTVNEKLFF.

The J gene is TRBJ2-4, the V gene TRBV18; a possible D gene is TRBD1 (6 bases). Germline V gene lookup returns CDR1 KGHSH and CDR2 LQKENI. This CDR3 has 13 residues. Between the trimmed V and J ends, which lost 0 bases and 8 bases, there was a span of 8 bases. CDR3 nucleotides: TGTGCCAGCTCACCACCGAACAGGGACATTCAGTACTTC. Protein product: CASSPPNRDIQYF.

The gene calls are TRBV20-1 and TRBJ2-5, with D tentatively TRBD2 (7 bases). This CDR3 comprises 16 residues. V lost 0 bases and J lost 2, with 16 bases in between. Germline CDR1 and CDR2: DFQATT and SNEGSKA (reference sequence). The CDR3 bases are TGCAGTGCTAGAGATGGGCGGGGAGGGGGGCAAGAGACCCAGTACTTC. Residues: CSARDGRGGGQETQYF.

The rearrangement joins TRBV20-1 to TRBJ2-7; TRBD1 might be the D (6 bases). CDR1 and CDR2 (germline): DFQATT, SNEGSKA (reference sequence). The V gene lost 1 base and the J gene lost 2 bases, with 18 bases spanning the gap. The CDR3 runs 16 residues. In DNA form, the CDR3 reads TGCAGTGCTAGAGGATCGACGGGACACATACCCTACGAGCAGTACTTC. Protein product: CSARGSTGHIPYEQYF.

This clonotype was counted ten times or more. The rearrangement uses TRBV4-1 and TRBJ1-2; D is ambiguous. The CDR3 length is 16 residues. The germline V gene encodes CDR1 MGHRA and CDR2 YSYEKL. V was pared by 0 bases and J by 4 bases, with 15 bases between. The CDR3 DNA is TGCGCCAGCAGCCAAGAACGGAGGCAGTCCCGCTATGGCTACACCTTC. It encodes CASSQERRQSRYGYTF.

The rearrangement links TRBV7-2 to TRBJ2-7; the D is unclear. This CDR3 contains 13 residues. Trimming shortened V by 2 bases and J by 2 bases, and 7 bases separated the two germline ends. Germline loops: CDR1 SGHTA, CDR2 FQGNSA. CDR3 protein: CASSLSTAYEQYF. The CDR3 DNA reads TGTGCCAGCAGCTTATCAACCGCCTACGAGCAGTACTTC.

The table lists this clonotype with a count of one. The chain uses TRBV20-1 and TRBJ2-1, with TRBD1 matching over 7 bases. With V trimmed by 6 bases and J by 7 bases, 15 bases remained unmatched. Per germline, CDR1 DFQATT and CDR2 SNEGSKA (reference sequence). There are 15 residues in the CDR3. The CDR3 loop reads CSASKGAGFYNEQFF. CDR3 nucleotide sequence: TGCAGTGCCTCGAAGGGGGCTGGCTTTTATAATGAGCAGTTCTTC.

This sequence joins TRBV12-5 and TRBJ2-7, with D perhaps being TRBD1 or TRBD2 (5 bases each). V dropped 7 bases and J dropped 2 bases, with 12 bases sitting between them. Germline CDR1 is LGHNT and CDR2 is FRNRAP. The CDR3 loop spans 13 amino acids. DNA of the CDR3: TGTGCTAGTGTCCAGGGAGAAACCTACGAGCAGTACTTC. This codes for CASVQGETYEQYF. Using reference TRBV12-5 and TRBJ2-7 for the parts outside the CDR3, the full variable domain is DARVTQTPRHKVTEMGQEVTMRCQPILGHNTVFWYRQTMMQGLELLAYFRNRAPLDDSGMPKDRFSAEMPDATLATLKIQPSEPRDSAVYFCASVQGETYEQYFGPGTRLTVT.

CDR3 coding DNA: TGTGCCAGCAGTTTAGTACAGCTTGGCTCACCCCTCCACTTT. Its translation is CASSLVQLGSPLHF. The chain couples TRBV28 to TRBJ1-6; D is unclear. The V gene lost 2 bases and the J gene lost 10 bases, with 12 bases spanning the gap. The CDR3 is made up of 14 amino acids. Germline CDR1 and CDR2: MDHEN and SYDVKM.

V usage is TRBV9 and J usage is TRBJ2-1; D is possibly TRBD1 (5 bases). V lost 4 bases to trimming and J lost 8 bases, with 19 bases between them. Germline CDR1 SGDLS, CDR2 YYNGEE. The CDR3 has 15 residues. The CDR3: CASSPRVGFIDEQFF. CDR3 DNA: TGTGCCAGCAGCCCCAGGGTGGGGTTTATCGATGAGCAGTTCTTC.

This clonotype was recorded a few times. Written as DNA, the CDR3 is TGTGCCAGCAGCTCGGGACTACGTCGGCAAGAGACCCAGTACTTC. Amino acid sequence: CASSSGLRRQETQYF. V usage is TRBV9 and J usage is TRBJ2-5; TRBD2 agrees at 7 bases. The ends lost 4 bases at V and 2 bases at J; junction bases unmatched: 8. The germline CDR1 and CDR2 sequences are SGDLS and YYNGEE. The CDR3 consists of 15 residues.

The rearrangement joins TRBV7-7 to TRBJ1-1, with 7 nucleotides matching TRBD1. Germline lookup yields CDR1 SSHAT and CDR2 FNYEAQ (reference sequence). J lost 4 bases, V lost 5 bases, and 10 bases had no gene match. The CDR3 consists of 15 residues. DNA of the CDR3: TGTGCCAGCAGCCCCACGACAGGGTCTATCACTGAAGCTTTCTTT. Its translation: CASSPTTGSITEAFF.

The rearrangement uses TRBV20-1 and TRBJ2-5, with 8 bases matching TRBD1. V was pared by 5 bases and J by 1 base, with 3 bases of the junction left unmatched. Per germline, CDR1 DFQATT and CDR2 SNEGSKA (reference sequence). The CDR3 totals 13 residues. Here the CDR3 DNA reads TGCAGTGCTCAGGGGGCAGTCCAAGAGACCCAGTACTTC. This codes for CSAQGAVQETQYF.

The rearrangement links TRBV7-9 to TRBJ2-3, with a weak D call TRBD1 (6 bases). Germline V gene sequence: CDR1 SEHNR, CDR2 FQNEAQ (reference sequence). The ends were cut back, 5 bases at V and 11 bases at J, with 20 bases in the middle. CDR3 length equals 14 residues. The CDR3 reads CASSVSQGSLRQYF. Here the CDR3 DNA reads TGTGCCAGCAGCGTATCACAGGGCTCCCTAAGGCAGTATTTT.

The chain joins TRBV20-1 to TRBJ2-2; no firm D call. Germline loops: CDR1 DFQATT, CDR2 SNEGSKA (reference sequence). CDR3 size: 12 residues. V was clipped by 8 bases and J by 0 bases, with 7 bases between them. The CDR3 region has the DNA TGCAGTCTCTACGCGAACACCGGGGAGCTGTTTTTT. Translating it yields CSLYANTGELFF.

The rearrangement links TRBV2 to TRBJ2-4; D not certain. V was clipped by 8 bases and J by 0 bases, with 11 bases between them. This CDR3 has 14 amino acids. Germline CDR1 reads SNHLY; CDR2 reads FYNNEI. This chain's CDR3 is CASSEFLAKNIQYF. The DNA of the CDR3 is TGTGCCAGCTCCGAGTTCCTAGCCAAAAACATTCAGTACTTC.

This clonotype has at least ten counts. The chain has TRBV6-1 and TRBJ2-7, with 12 bases aligning to TRBD1. Germline CDR1 is MNHNS and CDR2 is SASEGT. V dropped 7 bases and J dropped 4; count of bases not matched to a gene: 5. The length of the CDR3 is 14 residues. The CDR3 bases are TGTGCCAGCAACCGGGACAGGGGGCGGTACGAGCAGTACTTC. Translation: CASNRDRGRYEQYF.

As regards this clonotype: One base away lies a much larger clone, so this may be a sequencing read error. The genes are TRBV20-1 and TRBJ2-1; D is tentatively TRBD1 or TRBD2 (5 bases each). The CDR3 contains 15 residues. Germline loops: CDR1 DFQATT, CDR2 SNEGSKA (reference sequence). The CDR3 DNA is TGCAGTGCTAGAGATGCAGGGAGCTCCTACAATGAGCGGTTCTTC. Its protein product is CSARDAGSSYNERFF.

The chain has TRBV29-1 and TRBJ1-1; possibly TRBD1 for D (5 bases). The CDR3 extends over 13 amino acids. The V and J ends lost 3 bases and 2 bases respectively, with 10 bases between them. CDR1 and CDR2 (germline): SQVTM, ANQGSEA. CDR3 DNA sequence: TGCAGCGTTGAGATGACAGTTAACACTGAAGCTTTCTTT. Protein: CSVEMTVNTEAFF.